A selection of T cell receptor beta chains follows, all from one sample in a study of T cell responses to AZD1222 COVID-19 vaccine. TCRdb's copy holds only in-frame clones and misses some; the assay was immunoSEQ multiplex PCR. Here the sample spans just under 85,000 clones, roughly 90% being singletons. Specimen: peripheral blood, collected on day 0 of AZD1222 vaccination. The receptors were sampled from an adult in good health. Each CDR3 is given with its conserved first and last residue. Clone size, where shown, is once, few, many, or a class for clones that have expanded.

>NA|TRBJ2-7|TRBV3-1/TRBV3-2
CASSQGTSGRSREQYF
>NA|TRBJ2-3|TRBV27
CASSSAGANTDTQYF
>NA|TRBJ2-3|TRBV19
CASRGLAGVGDTQYF
>NA|TRBJ2-3|TRBV28
CASSLYGLAGITDTQYF
>NA|TRBJ2-7|TRBV5-4
CASSPGLANYEQYF
>NA|TRBJ1-3|TRBV5-8
CASSFQAYSGNTIYF
>NA|TRBJ2-5|TRBV5-1
CASSITAWETQYF
>NA|TRBJ2-2|TRBV24-1
CATSDLPGAGGTGELFF
>NA|TRBJ1-5|TRBV4-2
CASSQALQGNQPQHF
>NA|TRBJ2-5|TRBV27
CASRTGGSWETQYF
>NA|TRBJ1-2|TRBV5-1
CASSLGDRGNGYTF
>NA|TRBJ1-2|TRBV28
CASSPRAALGYGYTF
>NA|TRBJ1-4|TRBV5-1
CASTLSQGAGEKLFF
>NA|TRBJ1-1|TRBV5-1
CASSLTDQTEAFF
>few|TRBJ1-5|TRBV24-1
CATSAQGAYNQPQHF
>NA|TRBJ1-2|TRBV7-8
CASSLANPADYGYTF
>NA|TRBJ2-2|TRBV10-3
CAIRGGVGELFF
>NA|TRBJ1-1|TRBV28
CASRRTGGRGNEAFF
>NA|TRBJ2-1|TRBV6-5
CASKTSGRPPNEQFF
>NA|TRBJ1-1|TRBV30
CAWSGGALVTEAFF
>NA|TRBJ1-5|TRBV24-1
CATSDHRDLSNQPQHF
>NA|TRBJ2-5|TRBV30
CAWGHPTPETQYF
>once|TRBJ2-7|TRBV28
CASSLYGTGVRGLYEQYF
>NA|TRBJ1-1|TRBV10-3
CAIKPLDTGNTEAFF
>once|TRBJ1-1|TRBV6-5
CASTERGLNTEAFF
>NA|TRBJ2-1|TRBV7-3
CASSLQGAASSYNEQFF
>NA|TRBJ1-4|TRBV24-1
CATSGDREEKLFF
>NA|TRBJ2-7|TRBV29-1
CSVDVRDRGTYEQYF
>NA|TRBJ1-2|TRBV2
CASSALGQGSVGYTF
>NA|TRBJ2-7|TRBV9
CASSVLMVSYEQYF
>NA|TRBJ1-2|TRBV19
CASSPDRDGYGYTF
>NA|TRBJ1-1|TRBV25-1
CASSRANTEAFF
>once|TRBJ1-5|TRBV19
CASSTPPGQGLNQPQHF
>NA|TRBJ2-7|TRBV29-1
CSVVRGSYEQYF
>NA|TRBJ1-6|TRBV21-1
CASSKGVRDQGNSPLHF
>NA|TRBJ1-1|TRBV30
CAVGRENAEAFF
>NA|TRBJ2-5|TRBV7-9
CASSLGTSGQETQYF
>NA|TRBJ1-1|TRBV19
CASSTRDRGWATEAFF
>NA|TRBJ1-1|TRBV7-2
CASSLSPGGNTEAFF
>NA|TRBJ1-6|TRBV2
CASTPAGQGNSPLHF
>once|TRBJ2-7|TRBV11-3
CASSVLTGREQYF
>NA|TRBJ1-2|TRBV5-1
CASSPNPTANYGYTF
>few|TRBJ1-2|TRBV19
CASSPKNYGYTF
>few|TRBJ1-4|TRBV10-3
CAISGLAFEKLFF
>NA|TRBJ2-3|TRBV7-3
CASSLRPGTGAGTDTQYF
>NA|TRBJ1-1|TRBV19
CASSKSGVNTEAFF
>NA|TRBJ2-2|TRBV5-1
CASSLGQGADTGELFF
>NA|TRBJ1-2|TRBV6-5
CASSQTANYGYTF
>NA|TRBJ2-7|TRBV5-4
CASREGQGAYEQYF
>NA|TRBJ1-1|TRBV5-1
CASSETGRNTEAFF
>NA|TRBJ2-1|TRBV7-9
CASSIWTGDGEQFF
>NA|TRBJ2-3|TRBV19
CASSMGQLAVTDTQYF
>NA|TRBJ2-7|TRBV2
CASSENHEQYF
>NA|TRBJ1-3|TRBV6-6
CASSPGTGISGNTIYF
>once|TRBJ1-1|TRBV19
CASSWPSNTEAFF
>few|TRBJ2-1|TRBV7-3
CASSLDRVDNEQFF
>NA|TRBJ1-2|TRBV6-5
CACLRDRAYGYTF
>NA|TRBJ2-7|TRBV9
CASSALTGVQYF
>NA|TRBJ2-3|TRBV7-3
CASSAAGSTDTQYF
>NA|TRBJ2-3|TRBV19
CASSITGVGDTQYF